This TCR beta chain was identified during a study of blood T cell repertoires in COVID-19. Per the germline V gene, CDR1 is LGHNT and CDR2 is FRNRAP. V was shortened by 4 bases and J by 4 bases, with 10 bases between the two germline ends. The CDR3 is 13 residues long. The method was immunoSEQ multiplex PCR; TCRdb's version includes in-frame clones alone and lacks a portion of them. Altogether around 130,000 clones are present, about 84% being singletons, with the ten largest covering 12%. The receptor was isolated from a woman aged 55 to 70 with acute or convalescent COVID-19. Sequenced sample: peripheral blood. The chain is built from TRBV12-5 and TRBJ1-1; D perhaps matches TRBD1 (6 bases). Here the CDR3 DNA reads TGTGCTAGTGGTTCCAGGGGCGGCACTGAAGCTTTCTTT. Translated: CASGSRGGTEAFF.